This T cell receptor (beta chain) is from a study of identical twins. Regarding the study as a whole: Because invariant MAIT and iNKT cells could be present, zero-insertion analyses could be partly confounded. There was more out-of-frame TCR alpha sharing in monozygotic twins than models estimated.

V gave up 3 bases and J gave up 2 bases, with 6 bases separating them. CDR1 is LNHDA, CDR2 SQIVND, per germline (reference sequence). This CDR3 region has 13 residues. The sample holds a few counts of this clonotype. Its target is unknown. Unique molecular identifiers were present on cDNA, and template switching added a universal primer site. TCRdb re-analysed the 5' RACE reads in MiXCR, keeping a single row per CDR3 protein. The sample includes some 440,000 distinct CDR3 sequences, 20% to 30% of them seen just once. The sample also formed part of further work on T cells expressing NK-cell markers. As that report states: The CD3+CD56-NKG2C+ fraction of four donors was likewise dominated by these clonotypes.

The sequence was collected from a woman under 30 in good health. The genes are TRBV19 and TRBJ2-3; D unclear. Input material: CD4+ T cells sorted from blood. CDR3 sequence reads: CASSMYITDTQYF. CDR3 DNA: TGTGCCAGTAGTATGTATATCACAGATACGCAGTATTTT.